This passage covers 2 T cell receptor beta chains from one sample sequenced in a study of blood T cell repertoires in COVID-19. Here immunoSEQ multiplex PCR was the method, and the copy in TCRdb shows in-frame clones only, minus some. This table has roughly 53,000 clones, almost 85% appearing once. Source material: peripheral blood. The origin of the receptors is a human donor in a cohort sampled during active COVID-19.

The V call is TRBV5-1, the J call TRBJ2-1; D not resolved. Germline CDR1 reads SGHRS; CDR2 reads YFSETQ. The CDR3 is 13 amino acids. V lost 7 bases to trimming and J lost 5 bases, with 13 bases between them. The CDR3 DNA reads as TGCGCCAGCGCGCGCGTTCCTAACAATGAGCAGTTCTTC. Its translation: CASARVPNNEQFF.

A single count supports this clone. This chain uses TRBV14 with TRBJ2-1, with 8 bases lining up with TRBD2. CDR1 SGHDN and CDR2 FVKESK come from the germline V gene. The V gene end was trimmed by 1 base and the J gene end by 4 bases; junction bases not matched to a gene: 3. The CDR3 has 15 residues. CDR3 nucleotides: TGTGCCAGCAGCCAAGGACTAGCGAAATACAATGAGCAGTTCTTC. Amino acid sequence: CASSQGLAKYNEQFF.